The entry below describes one T cell receptor (beta chain). The data were produced by immunoSEQ multiplex PCR, yet TCRdb's version contains in-frame clones alone and is incomplete. The sample holds roughly 15,000 clones, roughly 82% seen once. Trimming took 7 bases from V and 3 from J; bases not matched to a gene: 11. Germline CDR1 SEHNR, CDR2 FQNEAQ (reference sequence). The CDR3 has 15 amino acids. These data are taken from a study of PD-1 blockade in mismatch repair-deficient tumors. The chain combines TRBV7-9 with TRBJ2-5; 7 nucleotides align to TRBD2. The sequencing used PBMCs, collected 14 weeks after starting pembrolizumab. This clonotype originated in an adult with mismatch repair-deficient cancer. The CDR3 reads CASTAWSSGEETQYF. The CDR3 DNA reads TGTGCCAGCACAGCATGGTCTAGCGGAGAAGAGACCCAGTACTTC.